The 9 T cell receptor beta chains given below trace back to one sample, sequenced in a study of radiation and T cells in renal cell carcinoma. Stated time point: baseline pretreatment blood. Treatment in this sample: 15 Gy SBRT to primary tumor, nephrectomy 4 weeks later. The protocol was immunoSEQ multiplex PCR, while the TCRdb copy is restricted to in-frame clones and leaves out a portion. Of 110,000 to 150,000 clones listed, roughly 85% are singletons. Here the sequenced sample was blood, taken from a patient whose treatment included radiotherapy and nephrectomy. The source of these receptors is a woman aged 45-65 years with renal cell carcinoma.

This clone occurred once. V is TRBV4-2 and J is TRBJ2-3; D remains unclear. Between the trimmed V and J ends, which lost 3 bases and 5 bases, there was a span of 6 bases. This CDR3 region has 12 residues. Germline lookup yields CDR1 LGHNA and CDR2 YNFKEQ. The CDR3, as DNA: TGTGCCAGCAGCCAGGGCATAGATACGCAGTATTTT. Translation: CASSQGIDTQYF.

Ten or more counts support this clone. V usage is TRBV11-2 and J usage is TRBJ2-4, with D unclear. Germline CDR1 is SGHAT and CDR2 is FQNNGV. The CDR3 consists of 15 residues. V lost 5 bases and J lost 9, with 20 bases in between. The CDR3 coding sequence is TGTGCCAGCAGCACCCCTAAAGGGAAGGAGAGCATTCAGTACTTC. This gives the protein CASSTPKGKESIQYF.

The V and J genes are TRBV7-8 and TRBJ2-5, with 13 bases matching TRBD2. Trimming took 5 bases from V and 5 from J; bases not matched to a gene: 11. Per the germline V gene, CDR1 is SGHVS and CDR2 is FQNEAQ. The CDR3 is made up of 17 amino acids. CDR3 DNA sequence: TGTGCCAGCAGCCCATGGACTAGCGGGAGTACGGGGGAGACCCAGTACTTC. Protein product: CASSPWTSGSTGETQYF.

The V call is TRBV28, the J call TRBJ2-3; no clear D. V was pared by 6 bases and J by 7 bases, with 14 bases between. The germline V gene has CDR1 MDHEN and CDR2 SYDVKM. The CDR3 consists of 13 residues. The DNA of the CDR3 is TGTGCCAGCAGACTGCACGGACGTAATACGCAGTATTTT. The encoded protein is CASRLHGRNTQYF.

The chain joins TRBV6-6 to TRBJ2-1; 13 positions agree with TRBD2. In germline, CDR1 is MNHNY, CDR2 SVGAGI (reference sequence). The CDR3 has 15 residues. With V trimmed by 5 bases and J by 4 bases, 2 bases remained unmatched. CDR3 bases: TGTGCCAGCAGTCTACTAGCGGGGGGGTACAATGAGCAGTTCTTC. Translation gives CASSLLAGGYNEQFF.

This chain connects TRBV6-5 to TRBJ2-7; 7 positions agree with TRBD2. Unmatched junction bases numbered 7, after V lost 6 bases and J lost 2 bases. CDR3 length equals 14 residues. The germline gives CDR1 MNHEY, CDR2 SVGAGI. CDR3 sequence (DNA): TGTGCCAGCAGGTTGAGCGGGACTACCTACGAGCAGTACTTC. This sequence encodes CASRLSGTTYEQYF.

V usage is TRBV7-8 and J usage is TRBJ2-2; the D is unclear. Germline loops: CDR1 SGHVS, CDR2 FQNEAQ. This CDR3 region has 12 residues. V shed 8 bases and J shed 4 bases, with 8 bases lying between them. CDR3 nucleotide sequence: TGTGCCAGCGGTAGTCGCACCGGGGAGCTGTTTTTT. Translation: CASGSRTGELFF.

CDR3 amino acids: CASSINENTGELFF. The CDR3 nucleotides read TGCGCCAGCAGCATCAACGAGAACACCGGGGAGCTGTTTTTT. This rearrangement joins TRBV5-1 to TRBJ2-2; no clear D. Germline CDR1 is SGHRS and CDR2 is YFSETQ. This CDR3 comprises 14 residues. Trimming shortened V by 4 bases and J by 1 base, and 8 bases separated the two germline ends.

The chain employs TRBV7-9 and TRBJ1-2, with a weak D call TRBD1 (5 bases). The CDR3 runs 15 residues. The V end lost 4 bases, the J end lost 0 bases, and 12 bases lay between the germline ends. CDR1 and CDR2 (germline): SEHNR, FQNEAQ (reference sequence). The CDR3 nucleotides are TGTGCCAGCAGCTCGGACGGGGGGGCTAACTATGGCTACACCTTC. Translating gives CASSSDGGANYGYTF.